This T cell receptor (beta chain) was retrieved from a study of STAT3 mutations in large granular lymphocyte leukemia. The data were produced by immunoSEQ multiplex PCR, yet TCRdb's version contains in-frame clones alone and is incomplete. The repertoire holds roughly 14,000 clones, with roughly 91% as singletons. On this clone itself: The antigen is undetermined.

V shed 5 bases, J shed 15 bases, and the junction held 6 bases outside the gene matches. The CDR3 spans 13 residues. Germline CDR1 LNHDA, CDR2 SQIVND (reference sequence). General study findings and limits: After therapy, 6 of 18 patients switched clonotypes, all new clones STAT3 wild type. No sample exists from the first appearance of each clone. At least one immunodominant TCR beta clonotype appeared in every T-cell large granular lymphocyte leukemia patient.

This sequence joins TRBV19 and TRBJ2-4; 14 bases align to TRBD2. The sequenced material came from peripheral blood mononuclear cells. The receptor comes from a woman aged 50 to 60 with T-cell large granular lymphocyte leukemia. Some clones in this sample may be carry-over from other donors' samples. CDR3 in amino acids: CASSGTSGRRRYF. CDR3 in DNA: TGTGCCAGTAGTGGGACTAGCGGGAGAAGACGGTACTTC.